Listed below are T cell receptor beta chains from one sample, sequenced in a study of shared clonotypes between healthy human individuals. TCRdb keeps only in-frame clones here, not all; method: immunoSEQ multiplex PCR. The repertoire has about 1 million clones, about 80% of them found once; the top ten carry 1.4%. Sequencing used memory CD4+ T cells sorted from blood. These receptors were obtained from a man aged 18 to 30 in good health. Each CDR3 is given with its conserved first and last residue. Where a row states a size, it is once, few, many or the class of an expanded clone; other rows omit it.

v_gene	abundance	j_gene	CDR3aa
TRBV5-1	once	TRBJ2-2	CASSLDAGNTGELFF
TRBV4-3	NA	TRBJ2-7	CASSQDYGTGSLRQYF
TRBV9	NA	TRBJ2-7	CASSPRQAEQYF
TRBV7-2	NA	TRBJ2-2	CASSSPREGTGELFF
TRBV10-3	NA	TRBJ2-7	CAISEGGTASYEQYF
TRBV12-5	NA	TRBJ2-6	CASALSGANVLTF
TRBV6-5	NA	TRBJ2-7	CASSGGQGNDEQYF
TRBV19	NA	TRBJ2-2	CASSIEGGAGELFF
TRBV29-1	NA	TRBJ2-7	CSVGAGTGAFEQYF
TRBV11-3	NA	TRBJ2-1	CASSLATSGAYNEQFF
TRBV6-6	NA	TRBJ2-6	CASSLTGGANVLTF
TRBV11-2	NA	TRBJ1-2	CASSLDRVYGYTF
TRBV9	NA	TRBJ2-3	CASSVAEVYTDTQYF
TRBV10-2	NA	TRBJ1-6	CASSEGSSYNSPLHF
TRBV5-1	NA	TRBJ2-4	CASSLLVGSFKNIQYF
TRBV30	NA	TRBJ1-5	CAWSVGIVQPQHF
TRBV2	NA	TRBJ2-1	CAGRRTQGNEQFF
TRBV6-6	NA	TRBJ2-7	CASSPGRQGRVEQYF
TRBV6-5	NA	TRBJ2-6	CASSFWTGANVLTF
TRBV5-1	NA	TRBJ2-5	CASSLSGGQETQYF
TRBV9	NA	TRBJ2-5	CASSPDRGFQETQYF
TRBV5-1	few	TRBJ1-1	CASSLERNTEAFF
TRBV5-1	NA	TRBJ2-2	CASSTGQGGTGELFF
TRBV7-3	once	TRBJ2-1	CASSPFEALGNEQFF
TRBV12-5	NA	TRBJ1-5	CASGLSGNRGNQPQHF
TRBV7-6	few	TRBJ2-1	CASSLFGSENEQFF
TRBV7-9	NA	TRBJ2-7	CASSWGLSDEQYF
TRBV30	NA	TRBJ2-5	CAWSRRLAGPSSQETQYF
TRBV28	NA	TRBJ2-7	CASRASEVSYEQYF
TRBV10-3	NA	TRBJ1-2	CAISEDRNYGYTF
TRBV2	NA	TRBJ2-4	CASSETPGQGGIQYF
TRBV6-5	NA	TRBJ1-2	CASSYSTGDYGYTF
TRBV6-4	NA	TRBJ1-1	CASSESRGTEAFF
TRBV9	NA	TRBJ2-5	CASSVKAGGDQYF
TRBV10-3	many	TRBJ2-3	CATLPSGPRRTQYF
TRBV5-4	NA	TRBJ2-3	CASSPGESSTDTQYF
TRBV4-2	NA	TRBJ2-2	CASSGTSGYRELFF
TRBV6-1	NA	TRBJ2-2	CASSRTRNTGELFF
TRBV27	NA	TRBJ1-4	CASNPELGPINEKLFF
TRBV25-1	few	TRBJ1-4	CASSDPPGPELFF
TRBV11-2	NA	TRBJ2-1	CASSLVQGGGEQFF
TRBV21-1	NA	TRBJ2-7	CASRWDRGYYEQYF
TRBV9	NA	TRBJ2-1	CASSPTEGTRQFF
TRBV10-3	NA	TRBJ2-7	CASGSGANDEQYF
TRBV13	NA	TRBJ1-1	CASQGEGTEAFF
TRBV5-1	NA	TRBJ2-7	CASSLRGGGIYEQYF